Following are 14 T cell receptor beta chains from one sample sequenced in a study of blood T cell repertoires in COVID-19. TCRdb's table, derived via immunoSEQ multiplex PCR, lists solely in-frame clones and lacks some. The sample includes approximately 180,000 clones, about 77% of them seen just once. The sequencing input was PBMCs or T cells enriched from blood (not recorded which). The receptors stem from a woman aged 50 to 60 with acute COVID-19.

The chain combines TRBV5-1 with TRBJ1-1, with D hard to call. Germline V gene lookup returns CDR1 SGHRS and CDR2 YFSETQ. Trimming took 5 bases from V and 2 from J, leaving 4 bases between them. The CDR3 has 11 residues. DNA for the CDR3: TGCGCCAGCAGATCTAACACTGAAGCTTTCTTT. It specifies CASRSNTEAFF. The variable domain in full, with the rest retrieved from reference TRBV5-1 and TRBJ1-1, is KAGVTQTPRYLIKTRGQQVTLSCSPISGHRSVSWYQQTPGQGLQFLFEYFSETQRNKGNFPGRFSGRQFSNSRSEMNVSTLELGDSALYLCASRSNTEAFFGQGTRLTVV.

This chain connects TRBV7-3 to TRBJ2-1; 7 bases fit TRBD1. The CDR3 is 17 residues long. Germline-derived CDR1 and CDR2 are SGHTA and FQGTGA. Trimming cost V 4 bases and J 1 base; bases outside gene matches: 10. CDR3 region: CASSSRGSRGSYNEQFF. The CDR3 coding sequence is TGTGCCAGCAGCTCCCGGGGTAGCAGGGGGTCCTACAATGAGCAGTTCTTC.

This chain connects TRBV11-2 to TRBJ1-1; TRBD1 aligns across 7 bases. The CDR3 length is 14 residues. Trimming removed 5 bases from V and 11 bases from J; junction bases left unmatched: 14. The germline gives CDR1 SGHAT, CDR2 FQNNGV. The CDR3 DNA is TGTGCCAGCAGCCTTTACAGGGGCGCCGAGTGGGCTTTCTTT. Residues: CASSLYRGAEWAFF.

This clone appeared a single time. This sequence joins TRBV7-9 and TRBJ1-1; 9 nucleotides agree with TRBD1. CDR3 size: 15 residues. Per the germline V gene, CDR1 is SEHNR and CDR2 is FQNEAQ (reference sequence). The J segment lost 11 bases and the V segment lost 6 bases, leaving 16 bases of the junction unmatched. The CDR3 sequence is CASRDTGGAGTFAFF. In nucleotides, the CDR3 is TGTGCCAGCAGAGATACAGGGGGCGCTGGAACGTTTGCTTTCTTT.

J is TRBJ2-5 and V is TRBV6-2 or TRBV6-3; 9 nucleotides align to TRBD2. The germline gives CDR1 MNHEY, CDR2 SVGEGT. V lost 3 bases to trimming and J lost 3 bases; unmatched junction nucleotides: 8. The CDR3 has 16 residues. The CDR3 DNA is TGTGCCAGCAGTTATCAGCTAGCGGGGCCAGAAGAGACCCAGTACTTC. Amino acids: CASSYQLAGPEETQYF.

The chain recombines TRBV7-6 with TRBJ1-2; D remains unclear. Germline V gives CDR1 SGHVS, CDR2 FNYEAQ. The CDR3 spans 13 residues. The ends were cut back, 3 bases at V and 3 bases at J, with 8 bases in the middle. CDR3 protein: CASSLALDYGYTF. The CDR3 nucleotides read TGTGCCAGCAGCTTGGCACTAGACTATGGCTACACCTTC.

Only one count was recorded for this clone. This rearrangement joins TRBV11-2 to TRBJ1-4; D might be TRBD1 (6 bases). Per germline, CDR1 SGHAT and CDR2 FQNNGV. This CDR3 has 16 residues. Trimming shortened V by 3 bases and J by 5 bases, and 16 bases separated the two germline ends. CDR3 nucleotides: TGTGCCAGCAGCTTCCAGGGGCAGGGGCGGAATGAAAAACTGTTTTTT. Protein sequence: CASSFQGQGRNEKLFF.

The rearrangement links TRBV7-9 to TRBJ2-3; a possible D gene is TRBD2 (6 bases). The CDR3 consists of 17 residues. Germline CDR1 and CDR2: SEHNR and FQNEAQ (reference sequence). V was cut by 5 bases and J by 6 bases, with 24 bases left in between. CDR3 DNA: TGTGCCAGCAGCCGCGATAACCGTCGGGAGAGAGGGGATACGCAGTATTTT. This encodes CASSRDNRRERGDTQYF.

The chain recombines TRBV3-1 (or the pseudogene TRBV3-2) with TRBJ1-4; TRBD1 is a possible D gene (5 bases). V shed 2 bases and J shed 8 bases, with 12 bases lying between them. Germline V gene sequence: CDR1 LGHDT, CDR2 YNNKEL (reference sequence). The CDR3 is 14 residues long. CDR3 sequence (DNA): TGTGCCAGCAGCCAATGGCAGGGTGGGGAAAAACTGTTTTTT. It translates to CASSQWQGGEKLFF.

V usage is TRBV18 and J usage is TRBJ1-1, with a possible D match to TRBD1 (5 bases). CDR1 KGHSH and CDR2 LQKENI come from the germline V gene. This CDR3 has 13 amino acids. Trimming took 8 bases from V and 1 from J, leaving 11 bases between them. CDR3 DNA: TGTGCCAGCGCGGACAAGACGAACACTGAAGCTTTCTTT. Protein: CASADKTNTEAFF.

This rearrangement joins TRBV9 to TRBJ1-2; 7 bases map to TRBD1. Losses at the gene ends were 0 bases for V and 5 bases for J; bases not matched to a gene: 10. This CDR3 region has 16 residues. Germline-derived CDR1 and CDR2 are SGDLS and YYNGEE. CDR3 nucleotides: TGTGCCAGCAGCGTAGGGTTAACTCGCAGGGGGTATGGCTACACCTTC. Its translation: CASSVGLTRRGYGYTF.

This clone has a single count. V usage is TRBV19 and J usage is TRBJ2-7; maybe TRBD1 (5 bases). Deletions cut 5 bases from V and 0 bases from J, with 14 bases between. From germline, CDR1 is LNHDA and CDR2 SQIVND (reference sequence). The CDR3 covers 15 residues. CDR3 nucleotide sequence: TGTGCCAGTAGTCAAGGGGCCCGTGGCTCCTACGAGCAGTACGTC. Translation: CASSQGARGSYEQYV.

The rearrangement joins TRBV7-3 to TRBJ1-1; 7 bases fit TRBD1. The CDR3 runs 14 residues. Per the germline V gene, CDR1 is SGHTA and CDR2 is FQGTGA. The J segment lost 5 bases and the V segment lost 2 bases, leaving 5 bases of the junction unmatched. The CDR3, as DNA: TGTGCCAGCAGCTTATATCAGGGGGTGACTGAAGCTTTCTTT. Encoded protein: CASSLYQGVTEAFF.

This rearrangement joins TRBV18 to TRBJ2-3; TRBD1 agrees at 8 bases. The germline gives CDR1 KGHSH, CDR2 LQKENI. The length of the CDR3 is 16 residues. Unmatched junction bases numbered 6, after V lost 4 bases and J lost 0 bases. CDR3 bases: TGTGCCAGCTCACAACCGGGACAGGAGAGCACAGATACGCAGTATTTT. This sequence encodes CASSQPGQESTDTQYF. The full variable domain, completed using reference TRBV18 and TRBJ2-3, is NAGVMQNPRHLVRRRGQEARLRCSPMKGHSHVYWYRQLPEEGLKFMVYLQKENIIDESGMPKERFSAEFPKEGPSILRIQQVVRGDSAAYFCASSQPGQESTDTQYFGPGTRLTVL.